This TCR beta chain was recorded in a study of T-cell memory formation after mild COVID-19. Background on the study: Largely donor-specific sequence clusters came from a couple of donors. Broader study findings: The pre-infection memory compartment contained some responding clones, suggesting cross-reactive memory joined.

Sample barcodes and UMIs were carried by the TCR alpha and TCR beta cDNA libraries that 5'RACE generated with constant-segment primers. TCRdb itself ran the 5' RACE reads through MiXCR, one entry per CDR3 protein. The data contain approximately 250,000 distinct CDR3 sequences, over 15% of them singletons. Note on this clonotype: What it recognizes is unknown.

This CDR3 has 13 residues. In germline, CDR1 is SGDLS, CDR2 YYNGEE. V lost 2 bases and J 4 bases, leaving 9 bases between the germline ends. This receptor was obtained from a man between 18 and 35 years old who had mild COVID-19 (a few samples of this study predate the infection). Cell type and time point are not known. Sequenced material: PBMCs or a T cell subset sorted from them (not recorded which). This chain links TRBV9 with TRBJ2-5; no firm D call. The CDR3 loop reads CASSVDPAETQYF. CDR3 sequence (DNA): TGTGCCAGCAGCGTGGACCCTGCAGAGACCCAGTACTTC. The full variable domain, rest sourced from reference TRBV9 and TRBJ2-5, is DSGVTQTPKHLITATGQRVTLRCSPRSGDLSVYWYQQSLDQGLQFLIQYYNGEERAKGNILERFSAQQFPDLHSELNLSSLELGDSALYFCASSVDPAETQYFGPGTRLLVL.